The next 2 T cell receptor beta chains were all read from a single sample in a study of PD-L1 blockade in urothelial cancer. The repertoire was sequenced with immunoSEQ multiplex PCR; TCRdb's copy has only in-frame clones and lacks some. The sample has about 86,000 clones, roughly 84% seen once. As to time point: pretreatment peripheral blood. The source was PBMCs, collected around atezolizumab (anti-PD-L1) treatment. The receptors shown here come from a man in his sixties with urothelial cancer.

The rearrangement uses TRBV9 and TRBJ2-1; D remains ambiguous. The V gene lost 0 bases and the J gene lost 2 bases, with 12 bases spanning the gap. Germline V gene lookup returns CDR1 SGDLS and CDR2 YYNGEE. The CDR3 contains 16 residues. In DNA, the CDR3 is TGTGCCAGCAGCGTAGGGATTGGTCTAGCCTACAATGAGCAGTTCTTC. It is translated as CASSVGIGLAYNEQFF.

The J gene is TRBJ2-3, the V gene TRBV6-5; 7 bases line up with TRBD2. The CDR3 is 14 amino acids. Per germline, CDR1 MNHEY and CDR2 SVGAGI. V lost 10 bases and J lost 6; bases outside the gene matches: 13. CDR3 amino acids: CATTSYGGGDTQYF. Here the CDR3 DNA reads TGTGCCACCACATCCTATGGGGGGGGTGATACGCAGTATTTT.